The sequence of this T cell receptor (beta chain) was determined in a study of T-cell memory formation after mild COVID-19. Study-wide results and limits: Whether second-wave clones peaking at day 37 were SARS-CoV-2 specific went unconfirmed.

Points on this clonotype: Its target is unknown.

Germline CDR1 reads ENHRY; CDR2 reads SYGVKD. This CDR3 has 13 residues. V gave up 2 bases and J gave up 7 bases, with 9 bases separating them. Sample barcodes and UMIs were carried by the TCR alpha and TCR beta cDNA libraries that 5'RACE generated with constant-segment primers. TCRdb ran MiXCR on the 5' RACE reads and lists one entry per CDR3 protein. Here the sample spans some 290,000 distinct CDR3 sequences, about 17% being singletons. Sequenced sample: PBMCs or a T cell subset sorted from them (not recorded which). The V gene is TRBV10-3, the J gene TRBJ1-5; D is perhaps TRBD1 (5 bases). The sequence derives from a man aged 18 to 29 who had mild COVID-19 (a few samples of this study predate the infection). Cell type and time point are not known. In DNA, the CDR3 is TGTGCCATCAGTGAGGGGGGAAAGCAGCCCCAGCATTTT. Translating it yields CAISEGGKQPQHF.